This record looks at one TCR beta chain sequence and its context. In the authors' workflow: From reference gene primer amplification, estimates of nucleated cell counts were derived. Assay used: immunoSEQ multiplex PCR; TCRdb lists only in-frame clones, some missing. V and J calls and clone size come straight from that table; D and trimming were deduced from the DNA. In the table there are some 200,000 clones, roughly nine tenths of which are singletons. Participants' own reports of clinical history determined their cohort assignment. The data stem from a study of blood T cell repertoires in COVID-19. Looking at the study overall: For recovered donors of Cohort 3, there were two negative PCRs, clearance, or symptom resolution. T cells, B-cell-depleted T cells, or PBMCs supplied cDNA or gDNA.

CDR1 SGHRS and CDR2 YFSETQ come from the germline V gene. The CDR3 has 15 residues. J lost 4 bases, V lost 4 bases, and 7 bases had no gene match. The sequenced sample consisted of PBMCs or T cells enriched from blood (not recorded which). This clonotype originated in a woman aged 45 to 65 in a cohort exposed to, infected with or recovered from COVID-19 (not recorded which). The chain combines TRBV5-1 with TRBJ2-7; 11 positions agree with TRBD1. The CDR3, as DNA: TGCGCCAGCAGCCCCACCCGGGACAGGGGGTACGAGCAGTACTTC. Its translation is CASSPTRDRGYEQYF.